This passage covers 20 T cell receptor beta chains from one sample sequenced in a study of CD8 T cells in ankylosing spondylitis. Findings of the study overall: Ankylosing spondylitis blood appeared to carry a characteristic TCR beta motif of seven to nine highly homologous variants.

These receptors have no known antigen. A single record per CDR3 protein comes from TCRdb applying MiXCR to the 5' RACE reads. The sample holds around 890,000 distinct CDR3 sequences, 10% to 15% seen once. Input material: blood, either unsorted or a sorted T cell fraction (not recorded which). The receptors here all came from a male donor with ankylosing spondylitis.

This clonotype was seen at least ten times. V usage is TRBV4-2 and J usage is TRBJ2-1, with D perhaps matching TRBD1 or TRBD2 (5 bases each). Per germline, CDR1 LGHNA and CDR2 YNFKEQ. There are 14 residues in the CDR3. V lost 2 bases to trimming and J lost 6 bases, with 11 bases between them. The CDR3 DNA follows: TGTGCCAGCAGCCAACGGGGCAAGATCAATGAGCAGTTCTTC. This encodes CASSQRGKINEQFF.

This clonotype has only a few counts. The chain couples TRBV9 to TRBJ2-3; 11 nucleotides agree with TRBD2. Looked up from germline, CDR1 is SGDLS and CDR2 is YYNGEE. V lost 3 bases, J lost 0 bases, and 15 bases stayed unmatched. CDR3 length equals 20 residues. The CDR3 sequence is CASSARRLAGRESSTDTQYF. In DNA form, the CDR3 reads TGTGCCAGCAGCGCCCGTCGACTAGCGGGGAGAGAATCTAGCACAGATACGCAGTATTTT.

This clonotype was counted a few times. This chain links TRBV5-5 with TRBJ1-1, with D perhaps matching TRBD1 (5 bases). The CDR3 consists of 16 residues. V was clipped by 3 bases and J by 6 bases, with 21 bases between them. CDR1 and CDR2 from the germline V gene are SGHKS and YYEKEE (reference sequence). CDR3: CASSYVPGTPLSEAFF. CDR3 coding DNA: TGTGCCAGCAGCTACGTACCCGGGACGCCTCTGTCTGAAGCTTTCTTT. The full variable domain, in which reference TRBV5-5 and TRBJ1-1 provide the parts outside the CDR3, is DAGVTQSPTHLIKTRGQQVTLRCSPISGHKSVSWYQQVLGQGPQFIFQYYEKEERGRGNFPDRFSARQFPNYSSELNVNALLLGDSALYLCASSYVPGTPLSEAFFGQGTRLTVV.

V usage is TRBV10-3 and J usage is TRBJ1-2; perhaps TRBD1 as D (5 bases). CDR3 length: 14 amino acids. Looked up from germline, CDR1 is ENHRY and CDR2 is SYGVKD. V shed 6 bases and J shed 4 bases, with 15 bases lying between them. In nucleotides, the CDR3 is TGTGCCATCAGCGAGGCGGGACTGTCCTATGGCTACACCTTC. As protein: CAISEAGLSYGYTF.

The chain recombines TRBV5-1 with TRBJ1-1; 7 nucleotides align to TRBD1. CDR1 is SGHRS and CDR2 is YFSETQ in the germline V gene. The CDR3 contains 13 residues. The V gene end was trimmed by 4 bases and the J gene end by 3 bases; junction bases not matched to a gene: 3. CDR3 amino acids: CASSIGTDTEAFF. CDR3 coding DNA: TGCGCCAGCAGCATAGGGACAGACACTGAAGCTTTCTTT.

The chain links TRBV27 to TRBJ1-1, with D tentatively TRBD1 (5 bases). Per germline, CDR1 MNHEY and CDR2 SMNVEV (reference sequence). Trimming took 10 bases from V and 1 from J, leaving 16 bases between them. This CDR3 is 14 amino acids long. Written as DNA, the CDR3 is TGTGCCACTCGAGGGGTTTGGAAGAACACTGAAGCTTTCTTT. It codes for CATRGVWKNTEAFF.

Worth noting for this clonotype: A much larger clone lies a single base off, so this may be a read error. In DNA, the CDR3 is TGTGCCAGCAGCTTAATGGTGAACACCGGGGAGCTGTTTTTT. As protein: CASSLMVNTGELFF. J is TRBJ2-2 and V is TRBV7-2; D is undetermined. The CDR3 sequence is 14 residues long. CDR1 SGHTA and CDR2 FQGNSA come from the germline V gene. V gave up 2 bases and J gave up 1 base, with 5 bases separating them.

The chain couples TRBV20-1 to TRBJ2-1, with 9 bases identical to TRBD2. CDR1 and CDR2 from the germline V gene are DFQATT and SNEGSKA (reference sequence). The V segment lost 3 bases and the J segment 3 bases; nucleotides outside the gene matches: 6. CDR3 length: 15 residues. CDR3 DNA: TGCAGTGCTAGTAGCGGGAGTCTACTCTACAATGAGCAGTTCTTC. It specifies CSASSGSLLYNEQFF.

This clonotype was seen repeatedly, ten times or more. The chain employs TRBV11-2 and TRBJ1-3; 8 bases are a match to TRBD1. The length of the CDR3 is 16 residues. Germline lookup yields CDR1 SGHAT and CDR2 FQNNGV. V lost 2 bases, J lost 2 bases, and 5 bases stayed unmatched. CDR3 loop: CASSLLTGVTGNTIYF. CDR3 nucleotides: TGTGCCAGCAGCTTATTGACAGGGGTAACTGGAAACACCATATATTTT.

The CDR3 region is CASSQGTSGNTGELFF. CDR3 nucleotides: TGCGCCAGCAGCCAAGGGACTAGCGGGAACACCGGGGAGCTGTTTTTT. The rearrangement joins TRBV4-3 to TRBJ2-2, with 10 bases aligning to TRBD2. The germline V gene has CDR1 LGHNA and CDR2 YSLEER. V lost 1 base to trimming and J lost 1 base; unmatched junction nucleotides: 0. The CDR3 length is 16 residues.

This clonotype appeared once. The rearrangement uses TRBV4-2 and TRBJ2-1, with D hard to call. The length of the CDR3 is 15 residues. V was shortened by 4 bases and J by 4 bases, with 14 bases between the two germline ends. Germline-derived CDR1 and CDR2 are LGHNA and YNFKEQ. In DNA form, the CDR3 reads TGTGCCAGCAGCCCCTCTGGAACGGAATACAATGAGCAGTTCTTC. Encoded protein: CASSPSGTEYNEQFF.

This clonotype was picked up a small number of times. The rearrangement joins TRBV28 to TRBJ2-1; TRBD1 matches at 9 bases. Germline trimming cut 6 bases from V and 7 bases from J; bases unmatched to any gene: 10. This CDR3 has 15 amino acids. Germline loops: CDR1 MDHEN, CDR2 SYDVKM. This chain's CDR3 is CASRHPGTGWNEQFF. The CDR3 region has the DNA TGTGCCAGCAGGCATCCCGGGACAGGGTGGAATGAGCAGTTCTTC.

This chain joins TRBV9 and TRBJ2-7; 8 bases fit TRBD1. V was clipped by 5 bases and J by 2 bases; unmatched bases: 6. The germline gives CDR1 SGDLS, CDR2 YYNGEE. The CDR3 covers 14 residues. CDR3 protein: CASSHGQGPYEQYF. Here the CDR3 DNA reads TGTGCCAGCAGTCATGGACAGGGACCCTACGAGCAGTACTTC.

The chain couples TRBV5-1 to TRBJ2-3; D perhaps matches TRBD2 (6 bases). The CDR3 sequence is 17 residues long. Deletions cut 2 bases from V and 2 bases from J, with 18 bases between. Germline CDR1 and CDR2: SGHRS and YFSETQ. In nucleotides, the CDR3 is TGCGCCAGCAGCTTCCTGGGAGCGGGCTGGATCACAGATACGCAGTATTTT. This gives the protein CASSFLGAGWITDTQYF.

This rearrangement joins TRBV11-2 to TRBJ1-1, with a tentative D call TRBD1 (6 bases). The V and J ends lost 5 bases and 1 base respectively, with 17 bases between them. The germline V gene has CDR1 SGHAT and CDR2 FQNNGV. This CDR3 has 16 residues. CDR3 DNA sequence: TGTGCCAGCAGCCATCTCTGGCGGACAGCGAACACTGAAGCTTTCTTT. This sequence encodes CASSHLWRTANTEAFF.

This chain connects TRBV20-1 to TRBJ2-7; TRBD1 aligns across 7 bases. After removal of 6 bases from V and 4 bases from J, the junction contained 9 bases not matched to a gene. This CDR3 is built from 13 residues. CDR1 and CDR2 from the germline V gene are DFQATT and SNEGSKA (reference sequence). CDR3 protein: CSAARDRDYEQYF. In DNA form, the CDR3 reads TGCAGTGCCGCTCGAGACAGGGATTACGAGCAGTACTTC.

V usage is TRBV20-1 and J usage is TRBJ2-2; no reliable D call. This CDR3 region has 15 residues. V was cut by 1 base and J by 0 bases, with 9 bases left in between. The V gene's germline CDR1 is DFQATT and CDR2 SNEGSKA (reference sequence). CDR3 residues: CSARGNFANTGELFF. In DNA, the CDR3 is TGCAGTGCTAGAGGGAACTTCGCGAACACCGGGGAGCTGTTTTTT.

This clonotype showed up just a few times. The gene calls are TRBV20-1 and TRBJ2-7; 8 bases fit TRBD2. After removal of 2 bases from V and 3 bases from J, the junction contained 6 bases not matched to a gene. Germline loops: CDR1 DFQATT, CDR2 SNEGSKA (reference sequence). The CDR3 is 14 amino acids. The CDR3 spells CSARPGLGGYEQYF. DNA of the CDR3: TGCAGTGCTAGACCGGGACTAGGTGGCTACGAGCAGTACTTC.

This clonotype was recorded only once. CDR3 protein: CAISEYYSGSNQPQHF. The DNA for the CDR3 is TGTGCCATCAGTGAGTACTACAGTGGTAGCAATCAGCCCCAGCATTTT. The chain is built from TRBV10-3 and TRBJ1-5; D gene ambiguous. V was trimmed by 1 base and J by 0 bases, leaving 10 bases between them. Germline V gene lookup returns CDR1 ENHRY and CDR2 SYGVKD. CDR3 size: 16 residues.

This clonotype was seen a handful of times. The chain combines TRBV7-9 with TRBJ1-5, with D unclear. Germline CDR1 and CDR2: SEHNR and FQNEAQ (reference sequence). The CDR3 is 14 residues long. V shed 4 bases and J shed 6 bases, with 13 bases lying between them. CDR3 in DNA: TGTGCCAGCAGCTCCCGTGGGCGAGGTCAGCCCCAGCATTTT. Residues: CASSSRGRGQPQHF.